This TCR beta chain is drawn from a study of cytomegalovirus exposure and HLA in healthy donors. Notes on the study in general: Highly shared sequence variants in one cluster were likely a sequencing artifact. For TCR beta chains, V- and J-gene trimming was later linked to a missense DCLRE1C variant. Among TCR beta chains of equal frequency, HLA-associated ones were more clonally expanded in a later analysis.

On this clone: Its specificity is not known.

The PCR ran on 60 Vbeta and 13 Jbeta primers. Some clones are missing from TCRdb's copy, which holds only in-frame ones; the method was immunoSEQ multiplex PCR. Across tens of thousands of clones, the top ten clones capture less than 5% of the sample. Trimming shortened V by 5 bases and J by 6 bases, and 13 bases separated the two germline ends. Per germline, CDR1 SEHNR and CDR2 FQNEAQ (reference sequence). The CDR3 covers 13 residues. Source material: PBMCs. This rearrangement joins TRBV7-9 to TRBJ1-2; TRBD1 is a possible D gene (5 bases). This receptor was identified in a man aged 18 to 29 in good health and CMV-seropositive. The chain's CDR3 is CASSTTPGHGYTF. As DNA, the CDR3 is TGTGCCAGCAGCACCACACCAGGGCATGGCTACACCTTC.